What follows are 10 T cell receptor beta chains derived from one specimen sequenced in a study of regulatory T cells in long-lasting Graves disease. Arm-PCR of CDR3 regions with iRepertoire HTBI primers generated TCR beta libraries. Each CDR3 protein gets one entry after TCRdb re-called the multiplex PCR reads with MiXCR. The table includes approximately 490,000 distinct CDR3 sequences, about a sixth detected once. Regarding time point: newly diagnosed GD, antithyroid drugs for less than 3 months. Scientists built the TCR library using RNA that was extracted from PBMCs. These data also featured in a second study, about T cells in Graves' hyperthyroidism and ophthalmopathy.

The material was peripheral blood mononuclear cells (PBMCs), obtained at new diagnosis, from a patient treated with antithyroid drugs. These TCRs come from a man aged 35-49 years with Graves disease.

This chain uses TRBV2 with TRBJ2-5; 14 nucleotides line up with TRBD2. The closer fit of TRBJ2-1 to the DNA end suggests the J call may be wrong. The CDR3 contains 11 residues. The germline gives CDR1 SNHLY, CDR2 FYNNEI. The CDR3 loop reads CAGTSGGGQFF. In DNA form, the CDR3 reads TGTGCCGGGACTAGCGGGGGAGGGCAGTTCTTC.

The V gene is TRBV11-2, the J gene TRBJ2-1, with D tentatively TRBD2 (5 bases). Deletions cut 4 bases from V and 0 bases from J, with 10 bases between. Looked up from germline, CDR1 is SGHAT and CDR2 is FQNNGV. The CDR3 is 15 residues long. Here the CDR3 reads CASSSAAASYNEQFF. In DNA form, the CDR3 reads TGTGCCAGCAGCTCGGCAGCGGCCTCCTACAATGAGCAGTTCTTC.

This clonotype was detected many times. V gene TRBV6-1 combines with J gene TRBJ1-3; D gene unclear. The CDR3 loop spans 12 amino acids. Trimming cost V 8 bases and J 2 bases, with 7 bases left between them. Germline CDR1 MNHNS, CDR2 SASEGT. The CDR3 region is CASSNTGNTIYF. CDR3 coding DNA: TGTGCCAGCTCAAATACTGGAAACACCATATATTTT.

The genes are TRBV24-1 and TRBJ2-3; D is uncertain. Germline lookup yields CDR1 KGHDR and CDR2 SFDVKD. CDR3 length: 13 residues. V shed 8 bases and J shed 0 bases, with 8 bases lying between them. The CDR3 is CATNSRSTDTQYF. CDR3 nucleotide sequence: TGTGCCACCAACAGTAGGAGCACAGATACGCAGTATTTT.

This clonotype was observed at least ten times. The J gene is TRBJ2-3, the V gene TRBV6-1; the D gene is possibly TRBD1 (5 bases). The CDR3 is 13 residues long. CDR1 and CDR2 (germline): MNHNS, SASEGT. V was trimmed by 5 bases and J by 8 bases, leaving 14 bases between them. The CDR3 DNA sequence: TGTGCCAGCAGTCTAGGGGTAGGCGGTACGCAGTATTTT. This sequence encodes CASSLGVGGTQYF.

With respect to this clonotype: This sequence may be a read error, since a much larger clone differs from it by one base. The final CDR3 position lacks the conserved phenylalanine or tryptophan, pointing to a likely read error. The rearrangement links TRBV28 to TRBJ2-2, with a weak D call TRBD2 (7 bases). Trimming shortened V by 5 bases and J by 7 bases, and 17 bases separated the two germline ends. There are 15 residues in the CDR3. Germline V gene sequence: CDR1 MDHEN, CDR2 SYDVKM. This CDR3 is CASSTPLGGRGELFY. The CDR3 region has the DNA TGTGCCAGCAGTACGCCGTTGGGGGGGCGCGGGGAGCTGTTTTAT.

This chain joins TRBV5-1 and TRBJ1-2; 10 nucleotides align to TRBD1. The CDR3 has 14 residues. Trimming cost V 4 bases and J 4 bases; bases outside gene matches: 4. Germline V gene data show CDR1 as SGHRS and CDR2 as YFSETQ. CDR3 DNA: TGCGCCAGCAGCACGGGACAGGGGAGCTATGGCTACACCTTC. Translation gives CASSTGQGSYGYTF. Full variable domain (remainder filled in from reference TRBV5-1 and TRBJ1-2): KAGVTQTPRYLIKTRGQQVTLSCSPISGHRSVSWYQQTPGQGLQFLFEYFSETQRNKGNFPGRFSGRQFSNSRSEMNVSTLELGDSALYLCASSTGQGSYGYTFGSGTRLTVV.

The table lists this clonotype with a few counts. The rearrangement uses TRBV4-1 and TRBJ1-2, with 7 bases identical to TRBD1. The CDR3 is made up of 17 amino acids. Trimming removed 7 bases from V and 0 bases from J; junction bases left unmatched: 14. Germline V gives CDR1 MGHRA, CDR2 YSYEKL. The CDR3 DNA reads as TGCGCCAGCACCCCCCGGGACAGCAGCATCGCTAACTATGGCTACACCTTC. It is translated as CASTPRDSSIANYGYTF.

This clonotype was observed at least ten times. This sequence joins TRBV28 and TRBJ2-1; perhaps D is TRBD1 or TRBD2 (5 bases each). The CDR3 is 15 residues long. The ends were cut back, 8 bases at V and 0 bases at J, with 14 bases in the middle. CDR1 is MDHEN and CDR2 is SYDVKM in the germline V gene. CDR3 nucleotide sequence: TGTGCCAGCGGCCGTGACGGGGCCTCCTACAATGAGCAGTTCTTC. Translation: CASGRDGASYNEQFF.

Ten or more counts support this clonotype. The chain carries TRBV7-8 and TRBJ2-3; D is undetermined. The V gene's germline CDR1 is SGHVS and CDR2 FQNEAQ. The CDR3 runs 15 residues. Trimming shortened V by 5 bases and J by 0 bases, and 12 bases separated the two germline ends. The CDR3 DNA is TGTGCCAGCAGCCTTGGAGTAGCTAGCACAGATACGCAGTATTTT. This translates into CASSLGVASTDTQYF.